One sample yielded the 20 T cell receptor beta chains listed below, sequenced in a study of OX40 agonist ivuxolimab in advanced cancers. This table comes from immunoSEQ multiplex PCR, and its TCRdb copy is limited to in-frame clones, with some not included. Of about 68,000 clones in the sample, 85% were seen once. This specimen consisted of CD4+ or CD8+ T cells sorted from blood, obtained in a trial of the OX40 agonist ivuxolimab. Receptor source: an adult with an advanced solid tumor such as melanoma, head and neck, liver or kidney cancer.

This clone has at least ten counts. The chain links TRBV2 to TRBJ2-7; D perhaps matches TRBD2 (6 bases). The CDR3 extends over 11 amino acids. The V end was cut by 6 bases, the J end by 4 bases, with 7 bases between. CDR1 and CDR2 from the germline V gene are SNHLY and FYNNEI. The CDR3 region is CASSAGYEQYF. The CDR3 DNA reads TGTGCCAGCAGCGCGGGATACGAGCAGTACTTC.

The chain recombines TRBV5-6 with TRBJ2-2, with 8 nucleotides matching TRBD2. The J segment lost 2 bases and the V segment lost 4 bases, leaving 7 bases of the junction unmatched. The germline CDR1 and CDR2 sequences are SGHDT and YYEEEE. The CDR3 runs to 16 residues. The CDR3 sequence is CASSQSGGYNTGELFF. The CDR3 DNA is TGTGCCAGCAGCCAAAGCGGGGGTTACAACACCGGGGAGCTGTTTTTT.

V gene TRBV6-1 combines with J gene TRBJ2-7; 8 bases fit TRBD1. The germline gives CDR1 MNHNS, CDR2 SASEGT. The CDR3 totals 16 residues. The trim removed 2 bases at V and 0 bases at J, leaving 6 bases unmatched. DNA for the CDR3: TGTGCCAGCAGTGAATTGGGACAGGTCTACTCCTACGAGCAGTACTTC. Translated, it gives CASSELGQVYSYEQYF.

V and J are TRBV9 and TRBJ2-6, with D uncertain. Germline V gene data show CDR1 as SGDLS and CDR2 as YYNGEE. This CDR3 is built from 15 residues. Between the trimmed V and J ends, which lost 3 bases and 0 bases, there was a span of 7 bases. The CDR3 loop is CASSERSSGANVLTF. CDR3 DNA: TGTGCCAGCAGCGAGAGGTCCTCTGGGGCCAACGTCCTGACTTTC.

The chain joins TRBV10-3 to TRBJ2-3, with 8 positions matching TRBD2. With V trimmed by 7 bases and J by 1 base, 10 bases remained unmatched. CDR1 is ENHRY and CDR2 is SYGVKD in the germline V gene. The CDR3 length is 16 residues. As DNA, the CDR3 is TGTGCCATCAACCGGGGCGGGGGGCTCGGCACAGATACGCAGTATTTT. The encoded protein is CAINRGGGLGTDTQYF.

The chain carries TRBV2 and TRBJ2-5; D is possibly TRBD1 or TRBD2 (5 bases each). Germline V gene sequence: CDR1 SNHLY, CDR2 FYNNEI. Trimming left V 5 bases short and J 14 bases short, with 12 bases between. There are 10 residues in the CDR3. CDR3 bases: TGTGCCAGCAGTACCGGGACGCAATACTTC. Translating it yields CASSTGTQYF.

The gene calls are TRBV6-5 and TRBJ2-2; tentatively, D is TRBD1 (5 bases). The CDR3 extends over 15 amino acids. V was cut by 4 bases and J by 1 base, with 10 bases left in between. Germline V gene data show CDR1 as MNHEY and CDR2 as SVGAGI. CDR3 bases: TGTGCCAGCAGTTCAGGGTGGGGGAACACCGGGGAGCTGTTTTTT. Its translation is CASSSGWGNTGELFF.

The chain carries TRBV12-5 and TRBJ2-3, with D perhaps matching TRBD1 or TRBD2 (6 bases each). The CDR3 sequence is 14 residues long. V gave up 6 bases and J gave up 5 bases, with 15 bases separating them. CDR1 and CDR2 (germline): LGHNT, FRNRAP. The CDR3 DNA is TGTGCTAGTGGAAGGACAGCCGGGGGAGATACGCAGTATTTT. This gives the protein CASGRTAGGDTQYF.

The DNA for the CDR3 is TGTGCCAGCAGTGAGGGGACAGGGCGGGAGCAGTACTTC. As protein: CASSEGTGREQYF. This chain joins TRBV6-1 and TRBJ2-7; 9 bases agree with TRBD1. CDR3 size: 13 residues. Germline CDR1 and CDR2: MNHNS and SASEGT. Losses at the gene ends were 3 bases for V and 7 bases for J; bases not matched to a gene: 4.

CDR3 nucleotides: TGTGCCAGCAGCTCACTCGGGACTAGCGGCGCGAGCACAGATACGCAGTATTTT. Protein sequence: CASSSLGTSGASTDTQYF. The chain combines TRBV5-6 with TRBJ2-3, with 11 positions matching TRBD2. The CDR3 length is 18 residues. With 3 bases clipped from V and 0 bases from J, the junction kept 9 bases outside the gene matches. Germline V gives CDR1 SGHDT, CDR2 YYEEEE.

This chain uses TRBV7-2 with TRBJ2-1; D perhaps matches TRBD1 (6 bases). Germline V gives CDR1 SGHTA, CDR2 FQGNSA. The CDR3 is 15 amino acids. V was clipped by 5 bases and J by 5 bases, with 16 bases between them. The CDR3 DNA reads TGTGCCAGCAGCGCTTACATGACAGGTAACAATGAGCAGTTCTTC. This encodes CASSAYMTGNNEQFF.

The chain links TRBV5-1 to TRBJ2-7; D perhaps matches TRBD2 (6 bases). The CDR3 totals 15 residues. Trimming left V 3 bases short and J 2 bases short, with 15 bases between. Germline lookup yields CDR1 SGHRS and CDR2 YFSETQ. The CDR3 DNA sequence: TGCGCCAGCAGCTCCCGCCCCGGGGGAACCTACGAGCAGTACTTC. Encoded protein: CASSSRPGGTYEQYF.

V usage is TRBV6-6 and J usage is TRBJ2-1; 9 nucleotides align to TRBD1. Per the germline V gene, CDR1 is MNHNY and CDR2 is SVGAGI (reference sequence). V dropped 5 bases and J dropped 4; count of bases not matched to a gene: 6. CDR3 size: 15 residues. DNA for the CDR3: TGTGCCAGCAGTAGAACCGGGACAGGGTACAATGAGCAGTTCTTC. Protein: CASSRTGTGYNEQFF.

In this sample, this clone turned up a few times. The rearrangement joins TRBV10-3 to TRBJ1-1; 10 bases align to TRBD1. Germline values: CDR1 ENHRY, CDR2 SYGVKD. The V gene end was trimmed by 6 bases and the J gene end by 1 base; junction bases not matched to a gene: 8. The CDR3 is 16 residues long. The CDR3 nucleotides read TGTGCCATCAGAGCCGGGACAGGGGCGGAGAACACTGAAGCTTTCTTT. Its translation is CAIRAGTGAENTEAFF.

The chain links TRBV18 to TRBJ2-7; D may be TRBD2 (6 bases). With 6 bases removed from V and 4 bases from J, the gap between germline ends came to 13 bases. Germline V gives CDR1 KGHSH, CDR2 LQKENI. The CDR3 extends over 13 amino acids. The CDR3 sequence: CASSPGLGYEQYF. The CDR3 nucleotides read TGTGCCAGCTCCCCGGGACTTGGGTACGAGCAGTACTTC.

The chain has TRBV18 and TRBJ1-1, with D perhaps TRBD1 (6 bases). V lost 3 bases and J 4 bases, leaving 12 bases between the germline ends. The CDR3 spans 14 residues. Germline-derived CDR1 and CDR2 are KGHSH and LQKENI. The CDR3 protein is CASSPRGGFTEAFF. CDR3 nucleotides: TGTGCCAGCTCACCCCGGGGGGGCTTCACTGAAGCTTTCTTT.

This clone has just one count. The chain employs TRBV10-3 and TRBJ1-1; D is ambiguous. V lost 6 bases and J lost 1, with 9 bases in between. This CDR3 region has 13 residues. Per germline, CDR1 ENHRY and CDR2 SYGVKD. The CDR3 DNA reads TGTGCCATCAGGACGGATCCGAACACTGAAGCTTTCTTT. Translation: CAIRTDPNTEAFF.

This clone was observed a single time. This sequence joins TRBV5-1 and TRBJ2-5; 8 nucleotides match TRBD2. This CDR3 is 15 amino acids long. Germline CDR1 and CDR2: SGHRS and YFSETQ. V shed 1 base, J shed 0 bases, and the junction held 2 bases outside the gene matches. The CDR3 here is CASSLILADQETQYF. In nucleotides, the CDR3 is TGCGCCAGCAGCTTGATACTAGCGGACCAAGAGACCCAGTACTTC.

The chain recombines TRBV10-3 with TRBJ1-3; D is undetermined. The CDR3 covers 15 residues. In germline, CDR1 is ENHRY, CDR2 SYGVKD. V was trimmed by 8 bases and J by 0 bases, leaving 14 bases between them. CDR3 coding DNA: TGTGCCATCTCGGCACTTACCCTCTCTGGAAACACCATATATTTT. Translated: CAISALTLSGNTIYF.

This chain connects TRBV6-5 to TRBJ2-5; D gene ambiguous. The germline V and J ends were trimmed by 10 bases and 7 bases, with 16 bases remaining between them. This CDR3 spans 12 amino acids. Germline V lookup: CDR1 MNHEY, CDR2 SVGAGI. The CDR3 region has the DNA TGTGCCACTAATAACCCCCCCGGGACCCAGTACTTC. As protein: CATNNPPGTQYF.